One and the same sample provided the 5 T cell receptor beta chains below, sequenced in a study of cytomegalovirus exposure and HLA in healthy donors. Primers for the PCR totalled 60 Vbeta and 13 Jbeta. TCRdb's table, derived via immunoSEQ multiplex PCR, lists solely in-frame clones and lacks some. The sample holds approximately 80,000 clones. Source material: PBMCs. Receptors were obtained from a woman aged 25 to 45 in good health and CMV-seronegative.

The genes are TRBV19 and TRBJ1-2; D may be TRBD1 (6 bases). The CDR3 covers 12 residues. Trimming removed 3 bases at V and 6 bases at J, with 8 bases between. Germline-derived CDR1 and CDR2 are LNHDA and SQIVND (reference sequence). CDR3 protein: CASSIQGHGYTF. The CDR3 DNA is TGTGCCAGTAGTATCCAGGGGCATGGCTACACCTTC.

In DNA, the CDR3 is TGTGCCAGCAGCCCGGGACAGGTTAATTCACCCCTCCACTTT. Translating gives CASSPGQVNSPLHF. V and J are TRBV9 and TRBJ1-6, with 8 bases identical to TRBD1. The CDR3 loop spans 14 amino acids. J gave up 6 bases and V 4 bases, and 3 bases lay outside the gene matches. CDR1 and CDR2 (germline): SGDLS, YYNGEE.

This sequence joins TRBV30 and TRBJ2-5; D perhaps matches TRBD1 (6 bases). This CDR3 is built from 14 residues. The germline CDR1 and CDR2 sequences are GTSNPN and SVGIG (reference sequence). V lost 3 bases to trimming and J lost 0 bases, with 11 bases between them. The CDR3 loop reads CAWRRDTHQETQYF. CDR3 nucleotide sequence: TGTGCCTGGAGACGGGACACCCACCAAGAGACCCAGTACTTC. Full variable domain (outside the CDR3, taken from reference TRBV30 and TRBJ2-5): SQTIHQWPATLVQPVGSPLSLECTVEGTSNPNLYWYRQAAGRGLQLLFYSVGIGQISSEVPQNLSASRPQDRQFILSSKKLLLSDSGFYLCAWRRDTHQETQYFGPGTRLLVL.

For this clone: A read error may produce the germline difference seen at one junction end. This chain uses TRBV5-1 with TRBJ1-1; 10 bases fit TRBD1. Germline V CDR1 and CDR2: SGHRS, YFSETQ. The CDR3 contains 18 residues. The CDR3 here is CASSRDGLGSGQGTEDFF. Here the CDR3 DNA reads TGCGCCAGCAGCCGAGATGGCTTGGGGTCGGGACAGGGGACTGAAGATTTCTTT.

This chain links TRBV5-1 with TRBJ1-6; weak D call: TRBD1 (5 bases). V was pared by 0 bases and J by 5 bases, with 6 bases between. There are 14 residues in the CDR3. Germline CDR1 reads SGHRS; CDR2 reads YFSETQ. Here the CDR3 DNA reads TGCGCCAGCAGCTTGGGACAGAATAATTCACCCCTCCACTTT. This gives the protein CASSLGQNNSPLHF.